These 15 T cell receptor beta chains came from one sample sequenced in a study of identifying expanded T cells in peripheral blood. Sequenced by immunoSEQ multiplex PCR; TCRdb stores in-frame clones only, minus some. Of approximately 59,000 clones in the sample, around 90% were seen once. The specimen was blood. These receptors were taken from a person aged 18 to 70 in good health.

V usage is TRBV6-5 and J usage is TRBJ1-6; TRBD1 is a possible D gene (6 bases). CDR1 is MNHEY and CDR2 is SVGAGI in the germline V gene. This CDR3 has 15 residues. Trimming pared 6 bases from V and 7 bases from J, leaving 16 bases between. CDR3 DNA: TGTGCCAGCAGACCAGGGGCCCTACTGAATTCACCCCTCCACTTT. Its protein is CASRPGALLNSPLHF.

The J gene is TRBJ2-7, the V gene TRBV6-1; maybe TRBD1 (5 bases). With 7 bases removed from V and 5 bases from J, the gap between germline ends came to 9 bases. This CDR3 has 11 amino acids. Germline V gene data show CDR1 as MNHNS and CDR2 as SASEGT. The CDR3 reads CASTLGDEQYF. The CDR3, as DNA: TGTGCCAGCACTTTAGGGGACGAGCAGTACTTC.

V and J are TRBV19 and TRBJ1-4, with D hard to call. V was trimmed by 11 bases and J by 4 bases, leaving 14 bases between them. Germline V gives CDR1 LNHDA, CDR2 SQIVND (reference sequence). The CDR3 is 13 amino acids. CDR3 DNA: TGTGCCGTGAGCAGGAAATTTAATGAAAAACTGTTTTTT. It translates to CAVSRKFNEKLFF.

CDR3 amino acids: CASGLVPMRQGAKETQYF. The CDR3 DNA reads as TGTGCTAGTGGTTTGGTACCCATGCGACAGGGGGCAAAAGAGACCCAGTACTTC. The genes are TRBV12-5 and TRBJ2-5, with 10 bases fitting TRBD1. There are 18 residues in the CDR3. Germline V gene data show CDR1 as LGHNT and CDR2 as FRNRAP. The ends lost 0 bases at V and 3 bases at J; junction bases unmatched: 10.

The CDR3 coding sequence is TGTGCCAGCAGTCTCCGGGACTTTGATACGCAGTATTTT. Translation: CASSLRDFDTQYF. This chain uses TRBV27 with TRBJ2-3; perhaps TRBD2 as D (6 bases). V was pared by 5 bases and J by 6 bases, with 12 bases between. Germline loops: CDR1 MNHEY, CDR2 SMNVEV (reference sequence). The CDR3 extends over 13 amino acids.

The chain carries TRBV5-6 and TRBJ1-2, with TRBD1 as a possible D gene (5 bases). The CDR3 is 16 amino acids. Germline CDR1 and CDR2: SGHDT and YYEEEE. V lost 0 bases to trimming and J lost 5 bases, with 17 bases between them. The CDR3, as DNA: TGTGCCAGCAGCTTGGAATCGGGGGAGGGTCGGTATGGCTACACCTTC. Translation: CASSLESGEGRYGYTF. The full variable domain, completed using reference TRBV5-6 and TRBJ1-2, is DAGVTQSPTHLIKTRGQQVTLRCSPKSGHDTVSWYQQALGQGPQFIFQYYEEEERQRGNFPDRFSGHQFPNYSSELNVNALLLGDSALYLCASSLESGEGRYGYTFGSGTRLTVV.

Regarding this clone: Other DNA sequences in this sample translate to the same CDR3. The chain employs TRBV29-1 and TRBJ2-3; 10 nucleotides match TRBD2. Germline V CDR1 and CDR2: SQVTM, ANQGSEA. The CDR3 loop spans 13 amino acids. Trimming took 4 bases from V and 4 from J; bases not matched to a gene: 2. CDR3 in DNA: TGCAGCGTTGGAACTAGCGGGGCAGATACGCAGTATTTT. Its translation is CSVGTSGADTQYF.

The CDR3 here is CASSQDRDTEAFF. CDR3 nucleotide sequence: TGTGCCAGCAGCCAAGATAGGGACACTGAAGCTTTCTTT. V usage is TRBV14 and J usage is TRBJ1-1, with D hard to call. V lost 0 bases and J lost 3, with 5 bases in between. CDR3 length: 13 amino acids. Germline V gives CDR1 SGHDN, CDR2 FVKESK.

The chain uses TRBV7-8 and TRBJ1-6; D perhaps matches TRBD1 (5 bases). Germline CDR1 is SGHVS and CDR2 is FQNEAQ. The CDR3 loop spans 17 amino acids. The V gene lost 5 bases and the J gene lost 0 bases, with 14 bases spanning the gap. The CDR3 is CASSSLLGTSYNSPLHF. The CDR3 DNA reads as TGTGCCAGCAGCAGCTTACTCGGGACCTCCTATAATTCACCCCTCCACTTT.

The chain employs TRBV30 and TRBJ1-6; perhaps TRBD1 as D (6 bases). The CDR3 contains 13 residues. Germline CDR1 and CDR2: GTSNPN and SVGIG (reference sequence). Trimming left V 2 bases short and J 9 bases short, with 11 bases between. CDR3 coding DNA: TGTGCCTGGAGTAACAGGGTGGGTTCACCCCTCCACTTT. Protein sequence: CAWSNRVGSPLHF. Full variable domain (rest looked up from reference TRBV30 and TRBJ1-6): SQTIHQWPATLVQPVGSPLSLECTVEGTSNPNLYWYRQAAGRGLQLLFYSVGIGQISSEVPQNLSASRPQDRQFILSSKKLLLSDSGFYLCAWSNRVGSPLHFGNGTRLTVT.

The chain uses TRBV7-9 and TRBJ2-3, with 7 bases fitting TRBD2. Germline loops: CDR1 SEHNR, CDR2 FQNEAQ (reference sequence). V trimming: 5 bases; J trimming: 6 bases; junction bases outside the gene matches: 8. This CDR3 has 14 residues. CDR3 nucleotides: TGTGCCAGCAGCGTATCAAGGCGGGAGGATACGCAGTATTTT. This translates into CASSVSRREDTQYF.

CDR3 in amino acids: CASSSGQDPGELFF. CDR3 in DNA: TGTGCCAGCTCATCAGGACAGGACCCCGGGGAGCTGTTTTTT. The chain has TRBV18 and TRBJ2-2; 7 bases are shared with TRBD1. From germline, CDR1 is KGHSH and CDR2 LQKENI. CDR3 length: 14 amino acids. J gave up 6 bases and V 5 bases, and 6 bases lay outside the gene matches.

The chain uses TRBV5-6 and TRBJ2-4; D call uncertain. CDR3 length: 15 residues. V was cut by 2 bases and J by 0 bases, with 9 bases left in between. The germline V gene has CDR1 SGHDT and CDR2 YYEEEE. The CDR3 DNA follows: TGTGCCAGCAGCTTCCTCAGTTCAGCCAAAAACATTCAGTACTTC. Its translation is CASSFLSSAKNIQYF.

The V and J genes are TRBV29-1 and TRBJ2-7, with no clear D. V was pared by 1 base and J by 6 bases, with 10 bases between. Looked up from germline, CDR1 is SQVTM and CDR2 is ANQGSEA. This CDR3 is built from 12 residues. In DNA form, the CDR3 reads TGCAGCGTTGAAGGCCCCTCGGGCGAGCAGTACTTC. It yields the protein CSVEGPSGEQYF.

The CDR3 DNA follows: TGTGCCAGCAGTTTGGGGGACAGACTTTATGGCTACACCTTC. It yields the protein CASSLGDRLYGYTF. This chain connects TRBV28 to TRBJ1-2; 7 bases match TRBD1. This CDR3 has 14 residues. Germline lookup yields CDR1 MDHEN and CDR2 SYDVKM. Trimming took 3 bases from V and 5 from J; bases not matched to a gene: 6.